This T cell receptor beta chain was retrieved from a study of CD8 T cells in ankylosing spondylitis. Findings and caveats of the study: In the blood and synovial fluid of reactive arthritis, some motif variants had been previously reported. Researchers reportedly found disease-linked clones significantly enriched in matched ankylosing spondylitis synovial fluid. The study identified a TCR beta motif of several highly homologous variants that appeared characteristic of ankylosing spondylitis blood.

The sample holds many counts of this clonotype. Its target is unknown. For TCR beta, libraries came from quantitative 5'-RACE with molecular barcodes. MiXCR was run by TCRdb on the 5' RACE reads, yielding one entry per CDR3 protein. The repertoire consists of about 35,000 distinct CDR3 sequences, with over 9% occurring once and the leading ten covering roughly 16%. The germline V and J ends were trimmed by 7 bases and 9 bases, with 21 bases remaining between them. The CDR3 spans 13 residues. Looked up from germline, CDR1 is DFQATT and CDR2 is SNEGSKA (reference sequence). The source material was blood, either unsorted or a sorted T cell fraction (not recorded which). This sequence was found in a male donor with ankylosing spondylitis or in good health (not recorded which). The chain links TRBV20-1 to TRBJ1-1, with D maybe TRBD1 (5 bases). The CDR3 bases are TGCAGTGTTCCCTGGGCTGACTGGGGCAAAGCTTTCTTT. Translation: CSVPWADWGKAFF.